One T cell receptor (beta chain) is described in this entry. Its matching antigen is unknown. The sample comes from a study of T-cell memory formation after mild COVID-19. Study details: TCR clusters showed largely donor specificity. Study-wide findings and caveats: Among CD4+ contracting clones, most were CM and EM, and CD8+ ones EMRA. Some responding clones appeared in pre-infection memory, suggesting cross-reactive memory joined.

The 5'RACE method, run with constant-segment primers, produced TCR alpha and TCR beta cDNA libraries (carrying sample barcodes and UMIs). One entry per CDR3 protein results from TCRdb running MiXCR on the 5' RACE reads. The table lists roughly 130,000 distinct CDR3 sequences, 5% to 6.5% of them singletons. The germline V gene has CDR1 DFQATT and CDR2 SNEGSKA (reference sequence). The CDR3 is 11 amino acids. Trimming left V 3 bases short and J 10 bases short, with 12 bases between. The sequenced sample consisted of PBMCs or a T cell subset sorted from them (not recorded which). This chain links TRBV20-1 with TRBJ1-1, with no clear D. The source is an adult woman who had mild COVID-19 (a few samples of this study predate the infection). Cell type and time point are not known. CDR3 bases: TGCAGTGCTAGGGTCGTCCGGGCAGCTTTCTTT. Translation: CSARVVRAAFF.